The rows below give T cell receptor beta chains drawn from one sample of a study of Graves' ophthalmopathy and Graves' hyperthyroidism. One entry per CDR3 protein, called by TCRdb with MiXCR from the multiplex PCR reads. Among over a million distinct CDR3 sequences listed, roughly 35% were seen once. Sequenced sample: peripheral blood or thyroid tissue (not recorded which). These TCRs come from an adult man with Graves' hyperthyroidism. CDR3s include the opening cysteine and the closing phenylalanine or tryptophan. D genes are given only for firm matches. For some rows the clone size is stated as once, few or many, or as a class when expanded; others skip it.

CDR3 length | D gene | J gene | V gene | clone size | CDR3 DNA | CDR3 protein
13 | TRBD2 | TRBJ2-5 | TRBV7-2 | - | TGTGCCAGCAGGGAGCGGGGGGGCGAGACCCAGTACTTC | CASRERGGETQYF
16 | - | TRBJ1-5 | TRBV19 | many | TGTGCCAGTAGTACGACCCCCCGGGGGGACAATCAGCCCCAGCATTTT | CASSTTPRGDNQPQHF
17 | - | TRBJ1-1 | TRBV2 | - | TGTGCCAGCAGAAACAGGGAGGGCACCCTGGTTTTCACTGAAGCTTTCTTT | CASRNREGTLVFTEAFF
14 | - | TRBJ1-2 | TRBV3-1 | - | TGTGCCAGCACCCTTACCGCCTCTAACTATGGCTACACCTTC | CASTLTASNYGYTF
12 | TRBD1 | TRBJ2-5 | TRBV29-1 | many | TGCAGCGTTGGGGACAGCCAAGAGACCCAGTACTTC | CSVGDSQETQYF
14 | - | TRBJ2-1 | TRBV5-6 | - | TGTGCCAGCAGCCTGAGCCTAGCGTACAATGAGCAGTTCTTC | CASSLSLAYNEQFF
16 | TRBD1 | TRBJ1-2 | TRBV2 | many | TGTGCCAGCAGGCCAACACTGGACAGGGGGCGTGGTGGCTACACCTTC | CASRPTLDRGRGGYTF
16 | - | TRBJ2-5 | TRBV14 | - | TGTGCCAGCAGACCTCTATGGGGGGACACCCAAGAGACCCAGTATTTC | CASRPLWGDTQETQYF
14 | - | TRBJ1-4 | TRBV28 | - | TGTGCCAGCAGTTTTCAAGTAACTAATGAAAAACTGTTTTTT | CASSFQVTNEKLFF
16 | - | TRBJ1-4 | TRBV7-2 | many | TGTGCCAGCAGCTTAGCAGTGAGGGCCTCTAATGAAAAACTGTTTTTT | CASSLAVRASNEKLFF
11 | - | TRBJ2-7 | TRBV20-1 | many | TGCAGTGCTGCGCTAGGCCCGGAGCAGTACTTC | CSAALGPEQYF
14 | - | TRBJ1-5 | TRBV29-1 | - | TGCAGCGTGTCCGCCGGGACGATCAATCAGCCCCAGCATTTT | CSVSAGTINQPQHF
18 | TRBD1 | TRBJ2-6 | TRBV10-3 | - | TGTGCCATCAGACCGGACAGGGACACGGTCCCTGGGGCCAACGTCCTGACTTTC | CAIRPDRDTVPGANVLTF
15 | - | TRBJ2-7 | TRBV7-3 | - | TGTGCCAGCAGCTTATTCGGGGCTAGTAGGTACGAGCAGTACTTC | CASSLFGASRYEQYF
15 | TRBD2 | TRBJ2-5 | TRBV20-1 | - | TGCAGTGCTAGAGATCGGGTAGCGGGGCAAGAGACCCAGTACTTC | CSARDRVAGQETQYF
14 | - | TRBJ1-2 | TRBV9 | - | TGTGCCAGCAGCGTATCCGGGGGGGCAGGCGCCTACACCTTC | CASSVSGGAGAYTF
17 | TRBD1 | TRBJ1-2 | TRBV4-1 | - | TGCGCCAGCAGCCAAGATCCAGGGGGGGCCAACCGAGGTGGCTACACCTTC | CASSQDPGGANRGGYTF
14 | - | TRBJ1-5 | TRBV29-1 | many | TGCAGCGTTGGACGGAGTTTTAGCAATCAGCCCCAGCATTTT | CSVGRSFSNQPQHF
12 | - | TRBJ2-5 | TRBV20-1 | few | TGCAGTGCTAGCGACCCGGGGGAGACCCAGTACTTC | CSASDPGETQYF
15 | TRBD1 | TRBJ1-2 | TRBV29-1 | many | TGCAGCGTGGGGGGTCGCGGGACAGGGCCTTTTGGCTACACCTTC | CSVGGRGTGPFGYTF
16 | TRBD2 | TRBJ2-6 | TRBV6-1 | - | TGTGCCAGCAGTGACGGGGGGTTCTCTGGGGCCAACGTCCTGACTTTC | CASSDGGFSGANVLTF
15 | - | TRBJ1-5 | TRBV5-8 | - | TGTGCCAGCAGCCCGGGACACCTGAAGAATCAGCCCCAGCATTTT | CASSPGHLKNQPQHF
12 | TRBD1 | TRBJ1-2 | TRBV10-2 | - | TGTGCCAGTACCGACAGGGAGGATGGCTACACCTTC | CASTDREDGYTF
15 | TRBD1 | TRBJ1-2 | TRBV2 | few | TGTGCCAGCAGTGATCGATCGACAGGGAAAAGCGGCTACACCTTC | CASSDRSTGKSGYTF
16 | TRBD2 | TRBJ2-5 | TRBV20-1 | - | TGCAGTGCTATTGGGGCGAGCGGGGTCACATGGGAGACCCAGTACTTC | CSAIGASGVTWETQYF
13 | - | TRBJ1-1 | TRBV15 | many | TGTGCCACCAGCAGAGAAGGTGGGACTGAAGCTTTCTTT | CATSREGGTEAFF
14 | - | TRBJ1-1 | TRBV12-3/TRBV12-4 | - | TGTGCCAGCAGTTACAGCCCTGGCTTGACTGAAGCTTTCTTT | CASSYSPGLTEAFF
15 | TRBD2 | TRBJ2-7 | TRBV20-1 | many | TGCAGTGCCCAACGGGGAGCGGGGTGGACCTACGAGCAGTACTTC | CSAQRGAGWTYEQYF
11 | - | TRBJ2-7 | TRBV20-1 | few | TGCAGTGCTAGAGCTGTCTACGAGCAGTACTTC | CSARAVYEQYF
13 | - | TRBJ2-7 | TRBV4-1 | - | TGCGCCAGCAGCCAAGGTCAGGGCTACGGGCAGTACTTC | CASSQGQGYGQYF
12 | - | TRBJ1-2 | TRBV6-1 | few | TGTGCCAGCAGTCAGAGGGTGTTCGGCTACACCTTC | CASSQRVFGYTF
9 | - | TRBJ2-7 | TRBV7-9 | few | TGTGCCAGCTCGAAAGAGCAGTACTTC | CASSKEQYF
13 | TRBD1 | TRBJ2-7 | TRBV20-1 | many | TGCAGTGCTTGGACAGGTTGGGCCTACGAGCAGTACTTC | CSAWTGWAYEQYF
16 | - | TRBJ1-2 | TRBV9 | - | TGTGCCAGCAGCCAATCCATGATGGGGGCTAACTATGGCTACACCTTC | CASSQSMMGANYGYTF
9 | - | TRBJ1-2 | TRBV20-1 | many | TGCAGCCCACTCTATGGCTACACCTTC | CSPLYGYTF
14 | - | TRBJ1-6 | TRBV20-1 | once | TGCAGTGCTAGCCGCGGAGATTATAATTCACCCCTCCACTTT | CSASRGDYNSPLHF
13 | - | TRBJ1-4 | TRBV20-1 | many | TGCAGTGCTAGTCCCGGGACCCGTGAAAAACTGTTTTTT | CSASPGTREKLFF
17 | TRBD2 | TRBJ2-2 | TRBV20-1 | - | TGCAGTGCGAGACCTCCGGGACTAGCGGGACCCACCGGGGAGCTGTTTTTT | CSARPPGLAGPTGELFF
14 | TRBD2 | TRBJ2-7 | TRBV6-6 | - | TGTGCCAGCACTAAACTAGCGGATTCCTACGAGCAGTACTTC | CASTKLADSYEQYF
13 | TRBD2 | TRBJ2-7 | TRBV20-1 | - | TGCAATGCAAATCCGGGACTAGGCTACGAGCAGTACTTC | CNANPGLGYEQYF
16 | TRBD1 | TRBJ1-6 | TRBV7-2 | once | TGTGCCAGCAGCTATTTAGACAGGGTCTATAATTCACCCCTCCACTTT | CASSYLDRVYNSPLHF
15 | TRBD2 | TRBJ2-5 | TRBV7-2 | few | TGTGCCAGCACGGGGGGGCCGACTGGACAAGAGACCCAGTACTTC | CASTGGPTGQETQYF
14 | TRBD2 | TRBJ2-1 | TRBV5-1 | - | TGCGCCAGCAGGCGGGAGGGGGCCTACAATGAGCAGTTCTTC | CASRREGAYNEQFF
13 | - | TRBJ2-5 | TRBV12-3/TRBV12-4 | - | TGTGCCAGCAGCATAGACACTCGAGAGACCCAGTACTTC | CASSIDTRETQYF